A single sample gave rise to the 7 T cell receptor beta chains below, sequenced in a study of human T cells and chemical hapten exposure. The time point here: patch test 2, 6 weeks after DPC sensitization. Treatment given: therapeutic diphenylcyclopropenone sensitization with weekly scalp DPC. TCRdb reprocessed the RACE reads via MiXCR and lists one record per CDR3 protein. This sample carries approximately 84,000 distinct CDR3 sequences, more than 9% of them seen once, and the ten largest clones take 1.6%. The sample here was whole blood, taken in connection with sensitization to the hapten diphenylcyclopropenone (DPC). These receptors all stem from a man between 18 and 35 years old with alopecia areata. Some clones in this sample may be carry-over from other donors' samples.

Written as DNA, the CDR3 is TGTGCCAGCACGGGGGGGGACTTCAATCAGCCCCAGCATTTT. It specifies CASTGGDFNQPQHF. This chain links TRBV6-1 with TRBJ1-5, with D perhaps TRBD1 (5 bases). This CDR3 has 14 residues. Between the trimmed V and J ends, which lost 7 bases and 3 bases, there was a span of 13 bases. Germline CDR1 MNHNS, CDR2 SASEGT.

The rearrangement joins TRBV7-9 to TRBJ1-5, with unresolved D. Trimming cost V 8 bases and J 2 bases, with 10 bases left between them. The CDR3 runs to 13 residues. In germline, CDR1 is SEHNR, CDR2 FQNEAQ (reference sequence). In DNA form, the CDR3 reads TGTGCCAGCGTGGCGGACGGCAATCAGCCCCAGCATTTT. Its protein is CASVADGNQPQHF. Full variable domain (remainder filled in from reference TRBV7-9 and TRBJ1-5): DTGVSQNPRHKITKRGQNVTFRCDPISEHNRLYWYRQTLGQGPEFLTYFQNEAQLEKSRLLSDRFSAERPKGSFSTLEIQRTEQGDSAMYLCASVADGNQPQHFGDGTRLSIL.

This clonotype was detected many times. The CDR3, as DNA: TGTGCCAGCTCACCCTCTGAGAGAAGGGAGAGCACTGAAGCTTTCTTT. The encoded protein is CASSPSERRESTEAFF. This chain uses TRBV18 with TRBJ1-1, with unresolved D. CDR1 and CDR2 (germline): KGHSH, LQKENI. The CDR3 loop spans 16 amino acids. V lost 3 bases, J lost 4 bases, and 18 bases lay in between.

V and J are TRBV2 and TRBJ2-1, with 13 bases that match TRBD2. CDR3 length equals 15 residues. The germline V gene encodes CDR1 SNHLY and CDR2 FYNNEI. V shed 8 bases and J 6 bases; nucleotides not matched to a gene: 7. The CDR3 spells CASALAGGRSNEQFF. In DNA, the CDR3 is TGTGCCAGCGCACTAGCGGGGGGGCGGTCCAATGAGCAGTTCTTC. Using reference TRBV2 and TRBJ2-1 for the parts outside the CDR3, the full variable domain is EPEVTQTPSHQVTQMGQEVILRCVPISNHLYFYWYRQILGQKVEFLVSFYNNEISEKSEIFDDQFSVERPDGSNFTLKIRSTKLEDSAMYFCASALAGGRSNEQFFGPGTRLTVL.

This clonotype was seen more than once but under ten times. The gene calls are TRBV28 and TRBJ2-7; D remains unclear. Germline lookup yields CDR1 MDHEN and CDR2 SYDVKM. The CDR3 has 11 amino acids. V lost 7 bases and J 2 bases, leaving 6 bases between the germline ends. The CDR3 DNA reads TGTGCCAGCACGTCACCCTACGAGCAGTACTTC. Amino acid sequence: CASTSPYEQYF.

The V and J genes are TRBV24-1 and TRBJ2-3, with 8 bases that match TRBD1. CDR1 is KGHDR, CDR2 SFDVKD, per germline. The J segment lost 2 bases and the V segment lost 4 bases, leaving 7 bases of the junction unmatched. The length of the CDR3 is 16 residues. CDR3 loop: CATSEPGTGDTDTQYF. The CDR3 bases are TGTGCCACCAGTGAACCCGGGACAGGCGACACAGATACGCAGTATTTT.

The chain is built from TRBV7-9 and TRBJ2-1, with D possibly matching TRBD2 (6 bases). CDR3 length: 13 residues. V was shortened by 2 bases and J by 8 bases, with 10 bases between the two germline ends. The germline V gene encodes CDR1 SEHNR and CDR2 FQNEAQ (reference sequence). As DNA, the CDR3 is TGTGCCAGCAGCTTACCTCCTAGCGATGAGCAGTTCTTC. It encodes CASSLPPSDEQFF.